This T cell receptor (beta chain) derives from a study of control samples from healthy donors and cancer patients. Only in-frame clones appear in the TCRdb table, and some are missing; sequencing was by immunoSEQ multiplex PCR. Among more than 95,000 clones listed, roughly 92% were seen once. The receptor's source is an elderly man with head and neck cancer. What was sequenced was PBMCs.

The DNA for the CDR3 is TGTGCCAGCAGCTTAGTCGGCGGGAGCCAAGAGACCCAGTACTTC. Translation gives CASSLVGGSQETQYF. The rearrangement links TRBV11-2 to TRBJ2-5, with 7 bases fitting TRBD2. CDR3 length: 15 amino acids. Germline values: CDR1 SGHAT, CDR2 FQNNGV. After removal of 1 base from V and 1 base from J, the junction contained 3 bases not matched to a gene. Together with reference TRBV11-2 and TRBJ2-5, the CDR3 gives the full variable domain: EAGVAQSPRYKIIEKRQSVAFWCNPISGHATLYWYQQILGQGPKLLIQFQNNGVVDDSQLPKDRFSAERLKGVDSTLKIQPAKLEDSAVYLCASSLVGGSQETQYFGPGTRLLVL.